The rows below give T cell receptor beta chains drawn from one sample of a study of post-analysis software for immune sequencing data. Each CDR3 protein is one row after TCRdb ran MiXCR on the PCR reads. In the table there are around 710,000 distinct CDR3 sequences, around 46% of which are singletons. The sequencing sample was made of blood. Receptor source: a girl aged 10-17 years with multiple sclerosis. Each CDR3 is given without its conserved first and last residue. The size entry is marked missing in some rows and otherwise reads once, few, many or a size class.

J,size,V,CDR3
TRBJ2-4,.,TRBV20-1,SARAGGQIQY
TRBJ2-3,.,TRBV7-6,ASSPTSWGTDTQY
.,.,TRBV27,ASSLSPLPGGYEQY
TRBJ2-3,.,TRBV21-1,ASSKIRKDPDTQY
TRBJ2-7,few,TRBV7-2,ASSLHPSGSYEQY
TRBJ2-1,.,TRBV7-2,ASTVRRDWPNEQF
TRBJ1-2,.,TRBV7-9,ASSFNTNYGYT
TRBJ2-1,.,TRBV7-3,ASSSGTSGIVNEQF
TRBJ1-4,.,TRBV5-1,ASSPWTGSTNEKLF
TRBJ2-1,few,TRBV20-1,SARGGTYNEQF
TRBJ1-2,.,TRBV6-2/TRBV6-3,ASTDGQGGNYGYT
TRBJ2-1,.,TRBV28,ASSSSPRNEQF
TRBJ2-5,few,TRBV7-8,ASTPRGIWETQY
TRBJ2-5,.,TRBV5-6,ASSHASGGQETQY
TRBJ2-3,.,TRBV7-9,ASSGGLTSTDTQY
TRBJ2-4,.,TRBV9,ASSVVGTQGDIQY
TRBJ2-1,few,TRBV6-5,ASSYGAGGGNEQF
TRBJ2-7,few,TRBV12-3/TRBV12-4,ASTAGGPYEQY
TRBJ2-7,.,TRBV10-3,AISESGPLEQY
TRBJ2-5,.,TRBV3-1,ASSQGASHQETQY
TRBJ2-3,.,TRBV20-1,SASGTSGNTDTQY
TRBJ2-1,.,TRBV15,ATSRDDGLYNEQF
TRBJ2-7,.,TRBV20-1,SAQLGGEQY
TRBJ2-1,.,TRBV12-3/TRBV12-4,ASTEKGLTYNEQF
TRBJ2-1,.,TRBV29-1,SVGGMGRKTQF
TRBJ1-2,few,TRBV12-3/TRBV12-4,ASSYHPYGYT
TRBJ2-7,.,TRBV29-1,SVEGGLAGDYEQY
TRBJ2-7,.,TRBV7-3,ASSEAATYEQY
TRBJ1-1,.,TRBV20-1,SARDRVNTEAF
TRBJ2-4,.,TRBV20-1,SARDPGKNIQY
TRBJ2-1,.,TRBV20-1,SADTSGRTGSYNEQF
TRBJ2-7,few,TRBV6-1,ASSDRVSEQY
TRBJ2-1,once,TRBV24-1,ATSEGYLYNEQF
TRBJ2-3,.,TRBV19,ASSINPGLALGYTQY
TRBJ1-2,.,TRBV25-1,ASSEIWEAHGYT
TRBJ2-5,few,TRBV24-1,ATSGVGTVQETQY
TRBJ2-1,.,TRBV7-2,ASSLFSRHGEQF
TRBJ2-7,.,TRBV20-1,SARRAGSSYEQY
TRBJ2-4,few,TRBV4-2,ASSQIGGGQGLSIQY
TRBJ2-1,few,TRBV27,ASSGLAGGLTYNEQF
TRBJ2-3,few,TRBV10-3,AISESSPLRGSTDTQY
TRBJ2-7,few,TRBV27,ASSNVDPSYEQY
.,.,TRBV19,ASSVRDRGLGEQY
TRBJ1-4,few,TRBV7-9,ASSSRADEKLF
TRBJ2-7,few,TRBV7-6,ASSLELAGRYEQY
TRBJ1-1,.,TRBV11-3,ASTPTGPLEAF
TRBJ2-5,few,TRBV27,ASSSGTSEETQY
TRBJ2-3,.,TRBV29-1,SVDASGRSTDTQY
TRBJ1-5,few,TRBV7-9,ASSDGPSPNQPQH
TRBJ2-7,few,TRBV15,ATSRGGDSYEQY
TRBJ2-7,few,TRBV20-1,SARGPDNLGSYEQY
TRBJ1-4,.,TRBV7-9,ASSLSDSNEKLF
TRBJ2-1,many,TRBV20-1,SASNRGHSYNEQF